Listed here is a single TCR beta chain. The target of this receptor is not known. Per-nucleotide qualities are absent, and no much larger clonotype sits a single base away. The immunoSEQ Assay, a bias-controlled multiplex PCR, was used to amplify TCRbeta CDR3 regions from genomic DNA. Turning to the authors' computational methods: Nucleated cell counts per sample were estimated from amplification of reference gene primers within the assay. To quantify the absolute abundance of each unique TCRbeta CDR3 rearrangement, sequence reads were collapsed and filtered. For each sample, productive Simpson clonality was calculated as the square root of Simpson's diversity index across productive rearrangements. TCRdb took over this immuneACCESS table, retaining in-frame rearrangements with V and J assigned. Such tables are incomplete; in checked studies, under half of the missing clones stem from an unresolved V gene, and the remainder is unexplained. V, J and clone size were drawn from that table, and D and trimming were deduced from the DNA. The sample records around 71,000 clones, about 79% of which are singletons. The ten most abundant clones make up about 28% of the sample.

The CDR3, from cysteine to phenylalanine, totals 13 residues. Kept here is only the CDR3 DNA, which spans 39 bases and is read in frame from base 1. V is pared back by 0 bases and J by 3 bases, with 6 bases lying between the germline termini. Each collaborating institution followed its own protocols to collect whole blood in K2EDTA tubes. For TCRbeta analysis, collaborators shipped samples as frozen whole blood, isolated PBMCs, or DNA extracted from either of those sample types. This sample is part of a study of blood T cell repertoires in COVID-19 (dated by TCRdb to about 2020). Context from the whole study: Samples from collaborators originated in the United States, Italy and Spain and spanned both the acute and convalescent phases of COVID-19. The repertoires were released in a freely available public database meant as a resource for research on the immune response to SARS-CoV-2. The samples were drawn from the first 160 participants of the ongoing ImmuneRACE study and from 950 to 1,500 subjects provided by 6 global collaborators. The material from the prospective study consisted of cDNA or gDNA derived from T cells, B-cell-depleted T cells, or PBMCs. Sample metadata almost always included a de-identified subject ID, COVID-19 status, age in years and sex. Subjects who had been exposed to COVID-19, were actively infected with it, or had recovered from it provided the deeply sampled blood TCRbeta repertoires that made up the dataset. Where available, HLA class I and class II types were taken from metadata supplied by the sample provider and were not determined by assay-based typing. Study-wide findings and limitations: How much clinical and demographic metadata was included differed by source and by participant, and the metadata was provided uncurated.

The receptor chain draws on TRBV12-3 or TRBV12-4 and TRBJ2-7, with TRBD2 as a weak D call on 6 bases. The clonotype was recovered from an older man with acute or convalescent COVID-19. Material: peripheral blood. CDR3 region: CASSLAEGYEQYF. The bases are TGTGCCAGCAGTTTAGCGGAGGGCTACGAGCAGTACTTC.